This T cell receptor (beta chain) emerged from a study of CD8 T cells in ankylosing spondylitis. TCRdb passed the 5' RACE reads through MiXCR, listing each CDR3 protein once. The table lists about 240,000 distinct CDR3 sequences, around 7.8% of them singletons. General study points: There was a TCR beta motif, made of several highly homologous variants, that appeared characteristic of ankylosing spondylitis blood. Some of these motif variants have turned up before, in reports on reactive arthritis synovial fluid and blood.

This CDR3 contains 16 residues. The germline CDR1 and CDR2 sequences are DFQATT and SNEGSKA (reference sequence). Only a few counts were recorded for this clonotype. Its antigen is undetermined. One junction end does not reproduce the germline sequence, and a read error may be involved. This chain uses TRBV20-1 with TRBJ2-2; 14 nucleotides line up with TRBD2. The source of this sequence is a male donor with ankylosing spondylitis or in good health (not recorded which). The sample was blood, either unsorted or a sorted T cell fraction (not recorded which). CDR3 sequence (DNA): TGCTGTGCTTCGACTAGCGGGGGGGTAGGCACCGGGGAGCTGTTTTTT. Translating it yields CCASTSGGVGTGELFF.